This T cell receptor (beta chain) was identified in a study of blood T cell repertoires in COVID-19. Study-wide context: COVID-19 samples, acute and convalescent, were from the United States, Italy and Spain. Sample material is recorded as cDNA or gDNA derived from T cells, B-cell-depleted T cells, or PBMCs.

Sequencing was performed with immunoSEQ multiplex PCR; in TCRdb, only in-frame clones are kept and a portion is missing. The sample lists roughly 260,000 clones, approximately 91% occurring once. Trimming took off 2 bases at V and 4 bases at J, with 9 bases between the two ends. The germline V gene has CDR1 MNHEY and CDR2 SMNVEV (reference sequence). The CDR3 extends over 14 amino acids. This sequence was found in a person between 18 and 30 years old with COVID-19, enrolled during active disease. The chain combines TRBV27 with TRBJ1-5; perhaps TRBD1 as D (6 bases). Sequenced: peripheral blood. CDR3 in DNA: TGTGCCAGCAGTTTAACAGGGTTGAATCAGCCCCAGCATTTT. Its translation: CASSLTGLNQPQHF.